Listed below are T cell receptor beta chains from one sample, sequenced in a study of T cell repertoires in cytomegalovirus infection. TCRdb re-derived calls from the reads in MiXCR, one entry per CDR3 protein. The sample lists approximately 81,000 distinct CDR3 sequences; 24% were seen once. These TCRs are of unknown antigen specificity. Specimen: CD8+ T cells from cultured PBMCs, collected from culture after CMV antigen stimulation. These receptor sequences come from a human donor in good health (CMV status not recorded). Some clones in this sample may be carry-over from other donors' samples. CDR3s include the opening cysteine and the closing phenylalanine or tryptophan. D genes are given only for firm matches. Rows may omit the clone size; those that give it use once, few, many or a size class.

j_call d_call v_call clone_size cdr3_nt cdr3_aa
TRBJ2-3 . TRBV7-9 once TGTGCCAGCAGCTCGCGGGACAAAACCTTCTCAGATACGCAGTATTTT CASSSRDKTFSDTQYF
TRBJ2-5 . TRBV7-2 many TGTGCCAGCAGCCCCCATCGGGCAGGGGAAAAGACCCAGTACTTC CASSPHRAGEKTQYF
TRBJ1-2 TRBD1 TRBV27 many TGTGCCAGCAGTTTTAACAGGGGAGGGGACTATGGCTACACCTTC CASSFNRGGDYGYTF
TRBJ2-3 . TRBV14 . TGTGCCAGCAGCAAGGGGGATTTCTCAGATACGCAGTATTTT CASSKGDFSDTQYF
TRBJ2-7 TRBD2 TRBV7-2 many TGTGCCACCTCAGCGGGAGGGGGCGACGAGCAGTACTTC CATSAGGGDEQYF
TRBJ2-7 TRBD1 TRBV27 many TGTGCCAGCAGTCTTAATCCACAGGGGGCGACGTCCGAGCAGTACTTC CASSLNPQGATSEQYF
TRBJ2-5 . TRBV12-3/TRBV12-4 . TGTGCCAGCAGCTTCTCGGAGACCCAGTACTTC CASSFSETQYF
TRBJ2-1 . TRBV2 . TGTGCCAGCAGAGTTGGGATCTTCGGACAATGGGAGCAGTTCTTC CASRVGIFGQWEQFF
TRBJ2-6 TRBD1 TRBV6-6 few TGTGCCAGCAGTTACCTCCTTCAAGTTGGACAGGGGGCCCTCTCTGGGGCCAACGTCCTGACTTTC CASSYLLQVGQGALSGANVLTF
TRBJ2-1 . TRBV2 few TGTGCCAGGGGGGAGTTTTACAATGAGCAGTTCTTC CARGEFYNEQFF
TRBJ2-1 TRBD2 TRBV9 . TGTGCCAGCAGCTCAAACGAGCGGGAGCAGTACAATGAGCAGTTCTTC CASSSNEREQYNEQFF
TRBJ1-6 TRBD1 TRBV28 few TGTGCCAGCAGTTCCGGGACAGGGTTTGTCGATTCACCCCTCCACTTT CASSSGTGFVDSPLHF
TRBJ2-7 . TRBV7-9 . TGTGCCAGCAGCTTGATAGAGGACGAGCAGTACTTC CASSLIEDEQYF
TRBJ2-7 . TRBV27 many TGTGCCAGCAGTTTATCAGGGGACTACGAGCAGTACTTC CASSLSGDYEQYF
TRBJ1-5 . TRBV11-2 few TGTGCCAGCAGCTTAGAGCAAGGCAATCAGCCCCAGCATTTT CASSLEQGNQPQHF
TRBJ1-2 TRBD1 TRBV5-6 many TGTGCCAGCAGCCTGGGGACAGGGTGGGGCTACACCTTC CASSLGTGWGYTF
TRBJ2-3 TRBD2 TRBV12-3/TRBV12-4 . TGTGCCAGCACCATATCGAGCGGGGGGGCCAGGGATACGCAGTATTTT CASTISSGGARDTQYF
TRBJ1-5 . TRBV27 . TGTGCCAGCAGTTTCTCTGGATATCAGCCCCAGCATTTT CASSFSGYQPQHF
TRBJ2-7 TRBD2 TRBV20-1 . TGCAGTGCTAGAGAGCCGGGGGGGGTATACTACGAGCAGTACTTC CSAREPGGVYYEQYF
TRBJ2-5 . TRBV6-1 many TGTGCCAGCAGTGTTGGACAGTACCAAGAGACCCAGTACTTC CASSVGQYQETQYF
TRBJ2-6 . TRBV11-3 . TGTGCCAGCAGCTTACTAGTCCCCTCTGGGGCCAACGTCCTGACTTTC CASSLLVPSGANVLTF
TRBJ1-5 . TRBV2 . TGTGCCAGCAGCACGGGGGGGGGCAATCAGCCCCAGCATTTT CASSTGGGNQPQHF
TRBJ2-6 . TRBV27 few TGTGCCAGCAGTCCCTTTTTGGGTGGGGCCAACGTCCTGACTTTC CASSPFLGGANVLTF
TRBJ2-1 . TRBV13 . TGTGCCAGCAGCTTAGGTACAGCCTTAGATGAGCAGTTCTTC CASSLGTALDEQFF
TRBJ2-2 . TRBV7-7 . TGTGCCAGCAGCCCCCGGGGACGAGGGGGAACGAACACCGGGGAGCTGTTTTTT CASSPRGRGGTNTGELFF
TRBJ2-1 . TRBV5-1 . TGCGCCAGCAGCTCCGGGAGCTACAATGAGCAGTTCTTC CASSSGSYNEQFF
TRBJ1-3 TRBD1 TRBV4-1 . TGCGCCAGCAGCCAAGATATAGGACAGGGTGCTGGAAACACCATATATTTT CASSQDIGQGAGNTIYF
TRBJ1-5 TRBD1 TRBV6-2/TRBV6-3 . TGTGCCAGCAGTTACCCTGGAGGGGGACAGGGGAATCAGCCCCAGCATTTT CASSYPGGGQGNQPQHF
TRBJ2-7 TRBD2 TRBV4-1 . TGCGCCAGCAGCCAAGACTCCCGGGACTACTACTACGAGCAGTACTTC CASSQDSRDYYYEQYF
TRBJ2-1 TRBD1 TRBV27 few TGTGCCAGCAGTTTATTAGGGACAGGCAATGAGCAGTTCTTC CASSLLGTGNEQFF
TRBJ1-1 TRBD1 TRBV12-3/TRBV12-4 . TGTGCCAACAGTACTGAAAACAGGGGGCTAGACACTGAAGCTTTCTTT CANSTENRGLDTEAFF
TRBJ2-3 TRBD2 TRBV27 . TGTGCCAGCAGTTTATCCGCGGGGGGCACAGATACGCAGTATTTT CASSLSAGGTDTQYF
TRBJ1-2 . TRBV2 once TGTGCCAGCAGTAGGGACAACTATGGCTACACCTTC CASSRDNYGYTF
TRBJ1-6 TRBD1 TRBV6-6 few TGTGCCAGCAGTTATGGTAGTGTCGGGACAGGGAGTTCACCCCTCCACTTT CASSYGSVGTGSSPLHF
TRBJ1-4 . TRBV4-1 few TGCGCCAGCAGCCCCCCGGACAGTAATGAAAAACTGTTTTTT CASSPPDSNEKLFF
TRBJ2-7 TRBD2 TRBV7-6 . TGTGCCAGCAGCCACCCTGAGCGGGAGGGCTACGAGCAGTACTTC CASSHPEREGYEQYF
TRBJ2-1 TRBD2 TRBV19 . TGTGCCAGTAGTATATTAGGGACTAGCGGGTTCTCCTACAATGAGCAGTTCTTC CASSILGTSGFSYNEQFF
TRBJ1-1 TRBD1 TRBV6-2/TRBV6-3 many TGTGCCAGCAGATCCACCGGGACAGGGGGGATTTACACTGAAGCTTTCTTT CASRSTGTGGIYTEAFF
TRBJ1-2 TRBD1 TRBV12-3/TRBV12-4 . TGTGCCAGCAGTACTTCCGGGACAGGAGGCGGCTACACCTTC CASSTSGTGGGYTF
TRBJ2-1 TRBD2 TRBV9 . TGTGCCAGCAGCGTAGACGGGAGGAGGCCCAATGAGCAGTTCTTC CASSVDGRRPNEQFF
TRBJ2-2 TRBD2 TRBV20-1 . TGCAGTGCTAGAAGCGGGAGTGGACCAATTAACACCGGGGAGCTGTTTTTT CSARSGSGPINTGELFF
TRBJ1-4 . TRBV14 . TGTGCCAGCAGCCAAGACGGCGGGGGGCACACTGAAAAACTGTTTTTT CASSQDGGGHTEKLFF
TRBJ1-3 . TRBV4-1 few TGCGCCAGCAGCCAAGACAGCTCTGGAAACACCATATATTTT CASSQDSSGNTIYF
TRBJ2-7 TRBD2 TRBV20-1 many TGCAGTGCCCCTCCCCTCGAGCGGGGGAATGCCTACGAGCAGTACTTC CSAPPLERGNAYEQYF
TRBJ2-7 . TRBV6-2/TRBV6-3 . TGTGCCAGCAGACGGGACTCTGCCTACGAGCAGTACTTC CASRRDSAYEQYF
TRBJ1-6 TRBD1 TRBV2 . TGTGCCAGCAAGGGACAGGCCGACGGGTCACCCCTCCACTTT CASKGQADGSPLHF
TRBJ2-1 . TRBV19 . TGTGCCAGTAGAACCTCAGTGACTTCACCCTCGCAGTTCTTC CASRTSVTSPSQFF
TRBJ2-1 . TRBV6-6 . TGTGCCAGCAGGCAGAAGGGGGTTGAGCAGTTCTTC CASRQKGVEQFF
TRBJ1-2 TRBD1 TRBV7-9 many TGTGCCAGCAGCTCGACAGGGAACTACGGCTACACCTTC CASSSTGNYGYTF
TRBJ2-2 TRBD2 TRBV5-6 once TGTGCCAGCAGCGCGTTATTTAAGCGGGAGAAGAACACCGGGGAGCTGTTTTTT CASSALFKREKNTGELFF
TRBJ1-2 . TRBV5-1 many TGCGCCAGCAGCTTGGATCAAAGCAAGGTTGGAGACTACACCTTC CASSLDQSKVGDYTF
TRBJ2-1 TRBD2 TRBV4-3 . TGCGCCAGCAGCCAAGCCTTGGGACTAGCGGGAGGAAATGAGCAGTTCTTC CASSQALGLAGGNEQFF
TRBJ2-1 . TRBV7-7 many TGTGCTAGCAGCTTAGAACTAGGTCCCTACAATGAGCAGTTCTTC CASSLELGPYNEQFF
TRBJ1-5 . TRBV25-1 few TGTGCCAGCCAAGGGCCTGGTTCTTATAGCAATCAGCCCCAGCATTTT CASQGPGSYSNQPQHF
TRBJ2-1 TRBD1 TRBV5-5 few TGTGCCAGCAGCTCTCCCCAGGGGGCTATGGATGAGCAGTTCTTC CASSSPQGAMDEQFF
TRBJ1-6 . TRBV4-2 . TGTGCCAGCAGCCAAGATCAGGGCTTAGAGAATTCACCCCTCCACTTT CASSQDQGLENSPLHF
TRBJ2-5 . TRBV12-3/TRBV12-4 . TGTGCCAGCAGTTTGGTCTTCGGGGAGACCCAGTACTTC CASSLVFGETQYF
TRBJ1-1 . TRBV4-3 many TGCGCCAGCAGCCTAGGCGGAGGGTCCGTGGGTGCTTTCTTT CASSLGGGSVGAFF
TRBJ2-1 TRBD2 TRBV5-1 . TGCGCCAGCAGCTTGGAGGGCGGGGGGGCCTATGAGCAGTTCTTC CASSLEGGGAYEQFF
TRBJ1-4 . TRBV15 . TGTGCCACCAGCAGAGAAGGGGGTAACGAAAAACTGTTTTTT CATSREGGNEKLFF